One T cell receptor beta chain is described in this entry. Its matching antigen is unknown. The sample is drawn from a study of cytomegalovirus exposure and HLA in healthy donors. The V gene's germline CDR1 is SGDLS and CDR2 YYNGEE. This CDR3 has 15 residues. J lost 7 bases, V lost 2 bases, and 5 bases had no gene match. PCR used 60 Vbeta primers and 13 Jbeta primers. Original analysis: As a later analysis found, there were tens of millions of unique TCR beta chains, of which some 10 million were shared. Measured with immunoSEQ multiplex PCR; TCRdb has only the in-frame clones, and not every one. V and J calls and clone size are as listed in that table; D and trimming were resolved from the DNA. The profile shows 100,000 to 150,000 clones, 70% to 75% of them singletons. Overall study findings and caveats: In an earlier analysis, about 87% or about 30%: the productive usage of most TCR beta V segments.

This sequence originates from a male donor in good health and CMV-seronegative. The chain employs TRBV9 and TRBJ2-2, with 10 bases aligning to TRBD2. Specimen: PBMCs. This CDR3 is CASSVSSGGNGELFF. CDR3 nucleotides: TGTGCCAGCAGCGTCAGTAGCGGGGGGAACGGGGAGCTGTTTTTT.